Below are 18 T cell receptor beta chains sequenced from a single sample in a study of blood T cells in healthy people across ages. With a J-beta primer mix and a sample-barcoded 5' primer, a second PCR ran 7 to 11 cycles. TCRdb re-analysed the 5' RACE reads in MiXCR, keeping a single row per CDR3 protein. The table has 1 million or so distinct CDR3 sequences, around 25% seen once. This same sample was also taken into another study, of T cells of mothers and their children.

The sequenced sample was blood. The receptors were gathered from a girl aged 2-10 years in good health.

The CDR3 spells CASRPFFEGTGELFF. The CDR3 region has the DNA TGCGCCAGCAGGCCCTTTTTTGAGGGCACCGGGGAGCTGTTTTTT. The chain combines TRBV5-1 with TRBJ2-2, with D possibly being TRBD2 (5 bases). CDR3 length: 15 residues. Germline values: CDR1 SGHRS, CDR2 YFSETQ. V was trimmed by 5 bases and J by 4 bases, leaving 15 bases between them.

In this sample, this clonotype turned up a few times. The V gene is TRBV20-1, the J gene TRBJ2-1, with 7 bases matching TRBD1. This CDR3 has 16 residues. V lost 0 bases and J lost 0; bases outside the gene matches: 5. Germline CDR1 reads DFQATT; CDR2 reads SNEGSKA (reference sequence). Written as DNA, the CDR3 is TGCAGTGCTAGAGATTTGTCAGGGGGCTCCTACAATGAGCAGTTCTTC. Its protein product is CSARDLSGGSYNEQFF.

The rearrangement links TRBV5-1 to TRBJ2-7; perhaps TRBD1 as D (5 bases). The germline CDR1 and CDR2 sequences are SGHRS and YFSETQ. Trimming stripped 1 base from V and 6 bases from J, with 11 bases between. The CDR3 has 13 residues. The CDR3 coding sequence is TGCGCCAGCAGCTTGTACGACAGCCCCGAGCAGTACTTC. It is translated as CASSLYDSPEQYF.

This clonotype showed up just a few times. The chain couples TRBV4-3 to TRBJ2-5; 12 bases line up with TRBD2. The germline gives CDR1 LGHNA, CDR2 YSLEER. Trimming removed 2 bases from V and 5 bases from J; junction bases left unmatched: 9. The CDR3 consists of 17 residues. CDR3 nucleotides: TGCGCCAGCAGCCAAAGTCTAGCGGGGGGGCGGGTTGAGACCCAGTACTTC. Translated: CASSQSLAGGRVETQYF.

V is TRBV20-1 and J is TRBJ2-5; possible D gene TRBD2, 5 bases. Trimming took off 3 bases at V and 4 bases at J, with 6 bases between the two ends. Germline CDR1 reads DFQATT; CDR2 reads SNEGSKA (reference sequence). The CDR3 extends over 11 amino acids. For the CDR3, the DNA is TGCAGTGCTAGGGAGGTAGAGACCCAGTACTTC. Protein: CSAREVETQYF.

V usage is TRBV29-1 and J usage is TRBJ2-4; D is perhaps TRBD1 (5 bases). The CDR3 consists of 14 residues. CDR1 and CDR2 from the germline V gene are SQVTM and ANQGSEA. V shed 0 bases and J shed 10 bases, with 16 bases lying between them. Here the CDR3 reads CSVEEQGGRIIQYF. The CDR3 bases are TGCAGCGTTGAAGAGCAGGGTGGACGGATAATTCAGTACTTC.

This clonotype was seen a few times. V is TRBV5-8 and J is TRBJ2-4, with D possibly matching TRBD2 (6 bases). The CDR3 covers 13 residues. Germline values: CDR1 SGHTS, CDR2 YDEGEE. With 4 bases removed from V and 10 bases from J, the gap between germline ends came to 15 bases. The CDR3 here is CASSLREPPIQYF. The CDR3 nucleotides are TGTGCCAGCAGCCTACGGGAGCCCCCGATTCAGTACTTC.

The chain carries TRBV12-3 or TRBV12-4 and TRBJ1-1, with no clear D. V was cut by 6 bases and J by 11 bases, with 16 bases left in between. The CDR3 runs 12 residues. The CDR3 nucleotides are TGTGCCAGCAGCCGGGGTGGTTTCGACGCTTTCTTT. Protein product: CASSRGGFDAFF.

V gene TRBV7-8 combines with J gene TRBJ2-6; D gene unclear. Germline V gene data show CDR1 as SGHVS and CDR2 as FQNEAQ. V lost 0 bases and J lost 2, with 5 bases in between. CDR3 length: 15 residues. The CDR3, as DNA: TGTGCCAGCAGCTTAGCAGGGCCTGGGGCCAACGTCCTGACTTTC. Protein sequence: CASSLAGPGANVLTF.

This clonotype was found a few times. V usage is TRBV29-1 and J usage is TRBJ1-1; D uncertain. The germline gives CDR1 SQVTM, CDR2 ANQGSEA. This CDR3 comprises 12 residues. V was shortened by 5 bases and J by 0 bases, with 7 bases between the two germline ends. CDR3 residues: CSVRSLNTEAFF. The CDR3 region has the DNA TGCAGCGTTCGCAGCCTGAACACTGAAGCTTTCTTT.

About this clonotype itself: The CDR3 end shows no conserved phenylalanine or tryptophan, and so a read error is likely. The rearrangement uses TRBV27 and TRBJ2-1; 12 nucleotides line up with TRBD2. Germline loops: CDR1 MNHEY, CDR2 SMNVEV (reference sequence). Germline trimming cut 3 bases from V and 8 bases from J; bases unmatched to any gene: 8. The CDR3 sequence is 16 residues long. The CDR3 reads CASSFWTSGKGDEQFL. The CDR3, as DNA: TGTGCCAGCAGTTTCTGGACTAGCGGGAAAGGGGATGAGCAGTTCCTC.

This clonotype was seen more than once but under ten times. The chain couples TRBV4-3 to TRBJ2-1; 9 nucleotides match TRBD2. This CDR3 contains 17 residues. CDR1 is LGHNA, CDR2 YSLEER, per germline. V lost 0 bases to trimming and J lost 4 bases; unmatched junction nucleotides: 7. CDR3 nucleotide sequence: TGCGCCAGCAGCCAAGACAGGGCGACTAGCGGATACAATGAGCAGTTCTTC. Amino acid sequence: CASSQDRATSGYNEQFF.

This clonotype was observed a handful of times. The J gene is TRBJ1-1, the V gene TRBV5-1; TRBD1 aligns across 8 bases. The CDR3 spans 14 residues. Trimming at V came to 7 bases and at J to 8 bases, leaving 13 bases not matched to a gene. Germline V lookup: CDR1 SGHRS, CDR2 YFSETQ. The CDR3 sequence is CASYPGTGTIEAFF. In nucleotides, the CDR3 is TGCGCCAGCTATCCCGGGACAGGCACCATCGAAGCTTTCTTT.

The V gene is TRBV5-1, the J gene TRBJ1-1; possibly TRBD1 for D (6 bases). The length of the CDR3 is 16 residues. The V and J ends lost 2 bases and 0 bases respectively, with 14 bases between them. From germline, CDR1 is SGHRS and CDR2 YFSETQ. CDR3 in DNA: TGCGCCAGCAGCTTTATGTCGGGGGGCGTGAACACTGAAGCTTTCTTT. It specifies CASSFMSGGVNTEAFF. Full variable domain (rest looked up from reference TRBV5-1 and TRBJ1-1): KAGVTQTPRYLIKTRGQQVTLSCSPISGHRSVSWYQQTPGQGLQFLFEYFSETQRNKGNFPGRFSGRQFSNSRSEMNVSTLELGDSALYLCASSFMSGGVNTEAFFGQGTRLTVV.

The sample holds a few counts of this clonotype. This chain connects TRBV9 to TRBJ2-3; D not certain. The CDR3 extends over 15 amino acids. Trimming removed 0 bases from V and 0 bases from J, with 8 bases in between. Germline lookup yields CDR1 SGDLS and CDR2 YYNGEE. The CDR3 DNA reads TGTGCCAGCAGCGTAGCTACGGTTAGCACAGATACGCAGTATTTT. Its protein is CASSVATVSTDTQYF.

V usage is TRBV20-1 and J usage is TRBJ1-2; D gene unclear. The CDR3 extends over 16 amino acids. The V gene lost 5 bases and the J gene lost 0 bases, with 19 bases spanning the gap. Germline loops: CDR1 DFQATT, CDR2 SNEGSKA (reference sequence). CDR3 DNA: TGCAGTGCTTATGACTGGATGTTTCAAGCTAACTATGGCTACACCTTC. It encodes CSAYDWMFQANYGYTF.

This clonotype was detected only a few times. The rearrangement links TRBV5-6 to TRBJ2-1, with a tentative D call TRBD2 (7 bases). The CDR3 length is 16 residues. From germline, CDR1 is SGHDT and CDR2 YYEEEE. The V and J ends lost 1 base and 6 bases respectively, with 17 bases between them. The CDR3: CASSLRRGLLGNEQFF. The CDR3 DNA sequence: TGTGCCAGCAGCTTGAGGCGGGGGCTATTAGGCAATGAGCAGTTCTTC.

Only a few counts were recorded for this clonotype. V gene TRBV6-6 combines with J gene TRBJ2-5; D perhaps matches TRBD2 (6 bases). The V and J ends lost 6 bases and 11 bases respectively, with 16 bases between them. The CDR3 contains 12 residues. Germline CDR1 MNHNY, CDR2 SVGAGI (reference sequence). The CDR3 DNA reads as TGTGCCAGCAGCCCGGCGGGGTCGGAACAGTACTTC. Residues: CASSPAGSEQYF.